Listed below are T cell receptor beta chains from one sample, sequenced in a study of cytomegalovirus exposure and HLA in healthy donors. Clones were read by immunoSEQ multiplex PCR, and TCRdb kept only the in-frame ones, dropping some. The data contain some 100,000 clones, 65% to 90% of them singletons. The source material was PBMCs. Source of these receptors: a woman under 30 in good health and CMV-seronegative. CDR3s include the opening cysteine and the closing phenylalanine or tryptophan. Fields, in order: clone size, D gene, V gene, J gene, CDR3 protein, CDR3 DNA. A D gene is named only where the DNA matches it firmly. The listing skips clone size in some rows; elsewhere it reads once, few, many or a size class.

.	.	TRBV11-2	TRBJ2-7	CASALAGPLYEQYF	TGTGCCAGCGCCCTCGCGGGACCCCTCTACGAGCAGTACTTC
.	TRBD2	TRBV28	TRBJ2-3	CASSLAGGRTDTQYF	TGTGCCAGCAGTTTGGCGGGAGGTCGCACAGATACGCAGTATTTT
.	.	TRBV7-6	TRBJ2-6	CASSSYRSGANVLTF	TGTGCCAGCAGCTCCTACAGGTCTGGGGCCAACGTCCTGACTTTC
.	TRBD2	TRBV4-3	TRBJ2-1	CASSQDMLAGYNEQFF	TGCGCCAGCAGCCAAGACATGCTAGCGGGGTACAATGAGCAGTTCTTC
once	.	TRBV5-1	TRBJ2-7	CASSSRPDSPTYEQYF	TGCGCCAGCAGCTCACGACCGGACTCCCCTACCTACGAGCAGTACTTC
.	TRBD1	TRBV2	TRBJ2-2	CASSRTGKGTGELFF	TGTGCCAGCAGCAGGACAGGGAAAGGCACCGGGGAGCTGTTTTTT
.	.	TRBV7-2	TRBJ2-7	CASSLLAFRYEQYF	TGTGCCAGCAGCTTACTAGCGTTCAGGTACGAGCAGTACTTC
.	.	TRBV19	TRBJ1-5	CASSISGASGQPQHF	TGTGCCAGTAGTATTTCGGGCGCGTCGGGGCAGCCCCAGCATTTT
.	.	TRBV6-1	TRBJ2-2	CASSVLSGTNTGELFF	TGTGCCAGCAGTGTCCTTTCGGGGACGAACACCGGGGAGCTGTTTTTT
few	.	TRBV5-6	TRBJ1-1	CASSATENTEAFF	TGTGCCAGCAGCGCGACAGAGAACACTGAAGCTTTCTTT
once	.	TRBV11-2	TRBJ1-1	CASSLASLGGNTEAFF	TGTGCCAGCAGTCTTGCATCTTTGGGAGGGAACACTGAAGCTTTCTTT
.	TRBD2	TRBV7-3	TRBJ2-2	CASSYGLAGNTGELFF	TGTGCCAGCAGCTACGGACTAGCGGGAAACACCGGGGAGCTGTTTTTT
.	TRBD2	TRBV11-2	TRBJ2-7	CASSLTEREVYEQYF	TGTGCCAGCAGCTTAACGGAGCGGGAGGTCTACGAGCAGTACTTC
.	TRBD1	TRBV28	TRBJ2-5	CASSLDRGLKETQYF	TGTGCCAGCAGTTTAGACAGGGGATTAAAAGAGACCCAGTACTTC
.	TRBD1	TRBV30	TRBJ2-7	CAWSRDRGYEQYF	TGTGCCTGGAGTCGGGACAGGGGGTACGAGCAGTACTTC
.	.	TRBV15	TRBJ2-3	CATSRDGREADTQYF	TGTGCCACCAGCAGAGATGGCAGGGAGGCAGATACGCAGTATTTT
.	.	TRBV6-4	TRBJ1-5	CASSEMGEVGQPQHF	TGTGCCAGCAGTGAGATGGGGGAGGTAGGGCAGCCCCAGCATTTT
.	TRBD2	TRBV7-6	TRBJ2-1	CASSLGLAGGPRQFF	TGTGCCAGCAGCTTAGGGCTAGCGGGAGGGCCACGGCAGTTCTTC
.	TRBD1	TRBV7-9	TRBJ1-4	CASSLASQGMGEKLFF	TGTGCCAGCAGCTTAGCCTCACAGGGGATGGGTGAAAAACTGTTTTTT
.	.	TRBV5-1	TRBJ1-2	CASSRVGSNYGYTF	TGCGCCAGCAGCCGCGTTGGTAGCAACTATGGCTACACCTTC
.	.	TRBV5-1	TRBJ2-7	CASSLEPTNSYEQYF	TGCGCCAGCAGCTTGGAACCCACTAACTCCTACGAGCAGTACTTC
.	.	TRBV19	TRBJ2-7	CASSLLPSDEQYF	TGTGCCAGTAGCTTACTCCCGTCGGACGAGCAGTACTTC
.	.	TRBV15	TRBJ2-5	CATSRLPDWQETQYF	TGTGCCACCAGCAGGCTCCCAGACTGGCAAGAGACCCAGTACTTC
.	.	TRBV4-1	TRBJ2-2	CASSGVAPNTGELFF	TGCGCCAGCAGCGGTGTGGCACCGAACACCGGGGAGCTGTTTTTT
.	TRBD2	TRBV6-5	TRBJ2-7	CASSRSGRADYEQYF	TGTGCCAGCAGTCGGAGCGGGAGGGCCGATTACGAGCAGTACTTC
.	.	TRBV5-1	TRBJ2-3	CASSSGHPTDTQYF	TGCGCCAGCTCATCGGGACACCCCACAGATACGCAGTATTTT
.	TRBD1	TRBV7-2	TRBJ1-4	CASSLGTGVPNEKLFF	TGTGCCAGCAGCTTAGGGACAGGGGTTCCTAATGAAAAACTGTTTTTT
.	TRBD1	TRBV7-9	TRBJ1-2	CSSSSSFFMGQDGPYTF	TGTTCCAGCAGCTCGTCGTTCTTTATGGGACAGGACGGCCCCTACACCTTC
.	.	TRBV15	TRBJ2-5	CATSSAKLWAETQYF	TGTGCCACCAGCAGCGCCAAGCTTTGGGCGGAGACCCAGTACTTC
.	TRBD1	TRBV6-6	TRBJ2-7	CASSRKQGAELYEQYF	TGTGCCAGCAGTAGGAAACAGGGGGCAGAACTCTACGAGCAGTACTTC
.	TRBD1	TRBV30	TRBJ1-3	CASTGAGNTIYF	TGTGCCTCGACAGGGGCTGGAAACACCATATATTTT
.	TRBD2	TRBV5-1	TRBJ2-1	CASSFRTSGSTYNEQFF	TGCGCCAGCAGCTTTCGGACTAGCGGGAGTACTTACAATGAGCAGTTCTTC
.	.	TRBV11-3	TRBJ2-3	CASSLGQFSTDTQYF	TGTGCCAGCAGCTTAGGGCAGTTTAGCACAGATACGCAGTATTTT
.	.	TRBV7-9	TRBJ2-7	CASTTNVYEQYF	TGTGCCAGCACCACTAATGTCTACGAGCAGTACTTC